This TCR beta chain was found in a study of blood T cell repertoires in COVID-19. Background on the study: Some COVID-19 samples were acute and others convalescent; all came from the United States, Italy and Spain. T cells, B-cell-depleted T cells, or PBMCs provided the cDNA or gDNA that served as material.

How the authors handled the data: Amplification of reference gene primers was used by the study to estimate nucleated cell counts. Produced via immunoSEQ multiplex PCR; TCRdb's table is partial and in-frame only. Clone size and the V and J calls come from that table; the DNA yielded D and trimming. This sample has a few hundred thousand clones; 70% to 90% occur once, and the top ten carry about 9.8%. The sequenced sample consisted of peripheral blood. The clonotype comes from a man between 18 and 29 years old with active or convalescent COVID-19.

For the CDR3, the DNA is TGTGCCAGCTCATCCGGGACAGGGGTCTCACCCCTCCACTTT. Translating it yields CASSSGTGVSPLHF. The chain recombines TRBV18 with TRBJ1-6, with TRBD1 identical over 10 bases. Germline trimming cut 5 bases from V and 10 bases from J; bases unmatched to any gene: 5. Germline V lookup: CDR1 KGHSH, CDR2 LQKENI. The CDR3 totals 14 residues.